The 20 T cell receptor beta chains below all came from one sample that was sequenced in a study of siplizumab effects on memory and regulatory T cells. The data were produced by immunoSEQ multiplex PCR, yet TCRdb's version contains in-frame clones alone and is incomplete. This sample has 95,000 to 100,000 clones; nearly 95% occur once, and the top ten carry around 11%. Sequences were obtained from non-Treg CD4+ T cells sorted from blood. The receptors shown here come from a human donor in good health.

CDR3 sequence reads: CASSYSPRSYEQYF. The CDR3, as DNA: TGTGCCAGCAGTTACTCTCCGCGCTCCTACGAGCAGTACTTC. The chain links TRBV6-6 to TRBJ2-7; D call uncertain. Between the trimmed V and J ends, which lost 0 bases and 0 bases, there was a span of 6 bases. Germline-derived CDR1 and CDR2 are MNHNY and SVGAGI (reference sequence). The CDR3 extends over 14 amino acids.

The rearrangement links TRBV7-3 to TRBJ2-3; D possibly corresponds to TRBD2 (5 bases). This CDR3 is 16 amino acids long. The V and J ends lost 4 bases and 0 bases respectively, with 14 bases between them. In germline, CDR1 is SGHTA, CDR2 FQGTGA. The CDR3 DNA reads TGTGCCAGCAGCTCAAGACGGGGAGATAGCACAGATACGCAGTATTTT. This codes for CASSSRRGDSTDTQYF.

This chain links TRBV6-1 with TRBJ2-7, with D perhaps being TRBD1 or TRBD2 (5 bases each). Germline V gene sequence: CDR1 MNHNS, CDR2 SASEGT. This CDR3 has 12 amino acids. Trimming stripped 9 bases from V and 2 bases from J, with 11 bases between. DNA for the CDR3: TGTGCCAGTGGATTGGGGGCCTACGAGCAGTACTTC. Protein product: CASGLGAYEQYF.

The V call is TRBV29-1, the J call TRBJ2-5, with D tentatively TRBD2 (7 bases). The germline V gene has CDR1 SQVTM and CDR2 ANQGSEA. The V gene lost 3 bases and the J gene lost 5 bases, with 13 bases spanning the gap. The CDR3 totals 13 residues. The CDR3 region has the DNA TGCAGCGTTGAGCGGGGGCCGGGGGAGACCCAGTACTTC. Protein sequence: CSVERGPGETQYF. Full variable domain (remainder filled in from reference TRBV29-1 and TRBJ2-5): SAVISQKPSRDICQRGTSLTIQCQVDSQVTMMFWYRQQPGQSLTLIATANQGSEATYESGFVIDKFPISRPNLTFSTLTVSNMSPEDSSIYLCSVERGPGETQYFGPGTRLLVL.

V usage is TRBV19 and J usage is TRBJ1-2; a weak D match, TRBD1 (5 bases). The V end was cut by 3 bases, the J end by 8 bases, with 13 bases between. Germline-derived CDR1 and CDR2 are LNHDA and SQIVND (reference sequence). The CDR3 consists of 13 residues. In nucleotides, the CDR3 is TGTGCCAGTAGTATGGGCCAGGGACGCGGCTACACCTTC. This translates into CASSMGQGRGYTF.

This clone was seen a single time. The chain employs TRBV19 and TRBJ2-3; 8 bases line up with TRBD2. The CDR3 covers 13 residues. Germline CDR1 and CDR2: LNHDA and SQIVND (reference sequence). V trimming: 3 bases; J trimming: 4 bases; junction bases outside the gene matches: 0. In nucleotides, the CDR3 is TGTGCCAGTAGTATTAGCGGGGCAGATACGCAGTATTTT. Amino acid sequence: CASSISGADTQYF.

The chain couples TRBV7-2 to TRBJ2-1; 10 positions agree with TRBD2. V lost 1 base to trimming and J lost 4 bases; unmatched junction nucleotides: 7. Germline CDR1 SGHTA, CDR2 FQGNSA. The CDR3 has 17 residues. CDR3: CASSLVLAGAGYNEQFF. The CDR3 nucleotides read TGTGCCAGCAGCTTAGTTCTAGCGGGAGCGGGGTACAATGAGCAGTTCTTC.

Notes on this clone: The junction shows a germline mismatch at one end, possibly a read error. The chain employs TRBV14 and TRBJ2-7, with TRBD1 matching over 9 bases. Looked up from germline, CDR1 is SGHDN and CDR2 is FVKESK. The CDR3 runs to 16 residues. CDR3 amino acids: CASSEEGGTGRRQQYF. In DNA, the CDR3 is TGTGCCAGCAGCGAAGAAGGGGGGACAGGGCGACGCCAGCAGTACTTC.

CDR3 sequence (DNA): TGCAGCGCCTCTCCGAGGGAGCGGGTGAACACTGAAGCTTTCTTT. Its translation: CSASPRERVNTEAFF. This chain connects TRBV29-1 to TRBJ1-1; D remains ambiguous. CDR3 length: 15 residues. The germline V gene encodes CDR1 SQVTM and CDR2 ANQGSEA. Between the trimmed V and J ends, which lost 7 bases and 0 bases, there was a span of 18 bases.

The genes are TRBV7-8 and TRBJ1-4; 9 bases are a match to TRBD1. Germline CDR1 and CDR2: SGHVS and FQNEAQ. The J segment lost 3 bases and the V segment lost 8 bases, leaving 16 bases of the junction unmatched. The CDR3 contains 18 residues. Written as DNA, the CDR3 is TGTGCCAGCGGTAGGGACAGGGTTTTTCGTCAGTCTAATGAAAAACTGTTTTTT. The encoded protein is CASGRDRVFRQSNEKLFF.

The table lists this clone with a few counts. The J gene is TRBJ1-2, the V gene TRBV4-1; 7 positions match TRBD1. The CDR3 spans 13 residues. After removal of 6 bases from V and 7 bases from J, the junction contained 8 bases not matched to a gene. Germline V gene sequence: CDR1 MGHRA, CDR2 YSYEKL. The CDR3 DNA is TGCGCCAGCAGGGCAACAGGGGCGCGTGGCTACACCTTC. Its translation: CASRATGARGYTF.

J is TRBJ1-1 and V is TRBV25-1; possibly TRBD1 for D (6 bases). Trimming took off 2 bases at V and 4 bases at J, with 14 bases between the two ends. From germline, CDR1 is MGHDK and CDR2 SYGVNS. The CDR3 runs 15 residues. In DNA, the CDR3 is TGTGCCAGCAGTGAACGGACAGTGGGGCCCACTGAAGCTTTCTTT. Translated: CASSERTVGPTEAFF.

The chain couples TRBV18 to TRBJ2-5; D might be TRBD2 (6 bases). V lost 3 bases and J lost 4, with 12 bases in between. Germline V CDR1 and CDR2: KGHSH, LQKENI. The CDR3 runs to 14 residues. CDR3 protein: CASSPPGTLETQYF. For the CDR3, the DNA is TGTGCCAGCTCACCCCCGGGGACTCTAGAGACCCAGTACTTC.

The CDR3 sequence: CASLGAGAMDNEQFF. DNA for the CDR3: TGTGCCAGTTTGGGGGCGGGAGCTATGGACAATGAGCAGTTCTTC. The rearrangement uses TRBV19 and TRBJ2-1; D perhaps matches TRBD2 (7 bases). Germline-derived CDR1 and CDR2 are LNHDA and SQIVND (reference sequence). This CDR3 comprises 15 residues. V was clipped by 8 bases and J by 5 bases, with 19 bases between them.

This chain joins TRBV6-5 and TRBJ1-2, with 9 bases that match TRBD1. The CDR3 extends over 14 amino acids. Germline values: CDR1 MNHEY, CDR2 SVGAGI. The V segment lost 5 bases and the J segment 3 bases; nucleotides outside the gene matches: 4. CDR3 DNA: TGTGCCAGCAGTCCAACAGGGGGCTACTATGGCTACACCTTC. It codes for CASSPTGGYYGYTF.

The chain links TRBV28 to TRBJ2-7; TRBD1 matches 8 bases. V was pared by 8 bases and J by 3 bases, with 3 bases of the junction left unmatched. The CDR3 is 12 amino acids. Per germline, CDR1 MDHEN and CDR2 SYDVKM. This CDR3 is CASVGQGYEQYF. The CDR3 nucleotides are TGTGCCAGCGTAGGACAGGGCTACGAGCAGTACTTC.

This clone was observed a single time. The gene calls are TRBV4-2 and TRBJ2-6; TRBD2 aligns across 14 bases. CDR3 length equals 19 residues. After removal of 3 bases from V and 5 bases from J, the junction contained 9 bases not matched to a gene. Germline CDR1 reads LGHNA; CDR2 reads YNFKEQ. In nucleotides, the CDR3 is TGTGCCAGCAGCCAGGCCGGGACTAGCGGGAGTCTACGGGCCAACGTCCTGACTTTC. Its translation: CASSQAGTSGSLRANVLTF.

V and J are TRBV19 and TRBJ2-1, with 11 bases aligning to TRBD2. The trim removed 4 bases at V and 6 bases at J, leaving 5 bases unmatched. CDR3 length: 15 residues. The germline CDR1 and CDR2 sequences are LNHDA and SQIVND (reference sequence). This CDR3 is CASSNLAGGINEQFF. Here the CDR3 DNA reads TGTGCCAGTAGTAACCTAGCGGGAGGCATCAATGAGCAGTTCTTC.

The V gene is TRBV7-3, the J gene TRBJ2-3; D ambiguous. This CDR3 region has 12 residues. Germline CDR1 and CDR2: SGHTA and FQGTGA. V was shortened by 5 bases and J by 2 bases, with 5 bases between the two germline ends. CDR3 DNA: TGTGCCAGCAGCCCATCCACAGATACGCAGTATTTT. It translates to CASSPSTDTQYF.

The chain carries TRBV30 and TRBJ2-1, with TRBD1 matching over 8 bases. After removal of 3 bases from V and 9 bases from J, the junction contained 1 base not matched to a gene. CDR1 is GTSNPN and CDR2 is SVGIG in the germline V gene (reference sequence). The length of the CDR3 is 11 residues. CDR3 nucleotides: TGTGCCTGGAGACAGGGGGGTGAGCAGTTCTTC. This gives the protein CAWRQGGEQFF.